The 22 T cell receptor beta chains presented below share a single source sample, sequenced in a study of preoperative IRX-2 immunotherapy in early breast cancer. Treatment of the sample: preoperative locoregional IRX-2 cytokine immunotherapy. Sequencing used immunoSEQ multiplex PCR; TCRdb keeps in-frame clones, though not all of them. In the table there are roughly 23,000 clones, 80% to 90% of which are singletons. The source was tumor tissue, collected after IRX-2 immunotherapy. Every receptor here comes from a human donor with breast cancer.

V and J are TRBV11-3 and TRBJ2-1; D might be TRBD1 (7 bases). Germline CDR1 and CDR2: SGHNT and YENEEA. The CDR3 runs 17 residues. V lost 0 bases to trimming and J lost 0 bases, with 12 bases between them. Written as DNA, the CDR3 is TGTGCCAGCAGCTTAGATTCGCGGGACAGCTCCTACAATGAGCAGTTCTTC. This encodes CASSLDSRDSSYNEQFF.

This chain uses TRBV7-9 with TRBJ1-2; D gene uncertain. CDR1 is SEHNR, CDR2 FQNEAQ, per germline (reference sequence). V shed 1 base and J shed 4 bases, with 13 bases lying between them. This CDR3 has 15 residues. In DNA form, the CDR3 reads TGTGCCAGCAGCTTAGTTAATCCGAATATCTATGGCTACACCTTC. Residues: CASSLVNPNIYGYTF.

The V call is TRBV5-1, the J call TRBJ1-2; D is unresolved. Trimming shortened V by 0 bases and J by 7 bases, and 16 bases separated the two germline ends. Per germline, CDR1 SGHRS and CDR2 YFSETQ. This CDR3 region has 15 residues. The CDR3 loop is CASSLEGPGISGYTF. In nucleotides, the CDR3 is TGCGCCAGCAGCTTGGAAGGACCGGGCATTTCTGGCTACACCTTC.

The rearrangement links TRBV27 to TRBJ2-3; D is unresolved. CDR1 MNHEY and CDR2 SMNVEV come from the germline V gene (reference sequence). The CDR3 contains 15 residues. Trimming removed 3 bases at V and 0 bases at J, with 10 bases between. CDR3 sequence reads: CASSFYLASTDTQYF. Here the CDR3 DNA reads TGTGCCAGCAGTTTTTATTTAGCTAGCACAGATACGCAGTATTTT.

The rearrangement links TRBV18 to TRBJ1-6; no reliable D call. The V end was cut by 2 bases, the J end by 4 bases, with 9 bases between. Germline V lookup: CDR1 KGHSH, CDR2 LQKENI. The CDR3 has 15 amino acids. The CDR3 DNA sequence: TGTGCCAGCTCACCAACGGAATTGTATAATTCACCCCTCCACTTT. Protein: CASSPTELYNSPLHF. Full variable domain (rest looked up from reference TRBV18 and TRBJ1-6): NAGVMQNPRHLVRRRGQEARLRCSPMKGHSHVYWYRQLPEEGLKFMVYLQKENIIDESGMPKERFSAEFPKEGPSILRIQQVVRGDSAAYFCASSPTELYNSPLHFGNGTRLTVT.

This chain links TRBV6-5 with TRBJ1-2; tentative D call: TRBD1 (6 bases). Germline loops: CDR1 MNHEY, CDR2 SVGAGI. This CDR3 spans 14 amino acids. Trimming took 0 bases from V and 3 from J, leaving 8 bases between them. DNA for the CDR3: TGTGCCAGCAGTTACTCGGACAGTTACTATGGCTACACCTTC. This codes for CASSYSDSYYGYTF.

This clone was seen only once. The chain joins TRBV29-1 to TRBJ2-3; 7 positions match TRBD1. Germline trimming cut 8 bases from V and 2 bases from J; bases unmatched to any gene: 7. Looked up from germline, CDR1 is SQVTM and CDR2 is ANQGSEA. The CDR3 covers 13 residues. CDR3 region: CSSTGQNTDTQYF. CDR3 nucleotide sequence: TGCAGCAGCACGGGACAGAACACAGATACGCAGTATTTT.

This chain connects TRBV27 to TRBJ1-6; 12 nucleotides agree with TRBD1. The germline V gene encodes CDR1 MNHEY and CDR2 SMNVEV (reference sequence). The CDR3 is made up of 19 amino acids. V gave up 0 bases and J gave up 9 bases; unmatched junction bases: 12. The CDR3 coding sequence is TGTGCCAGCAGTTTATCAACCCGATGGGACAGGGGGCTTGGTTCACCCCTCCACTTT. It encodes CASSLSTRWDRGLGSPLHF.

The CDR3, as DNA: TGTGCCAGCAGCCCTAGTGCAGATACGCAGTATTTT. Translated, it gives CASSPSADTQYF. The chain combines TRBV7-2 with TRBJ2-3; D ambiguous. Trimming cost V 5 bases and J 4 bases, with 7 bases left between them. The CDR3 totals 12 residues. Germline values: CDR1 SGHTA, CDR2 FQGNSA.

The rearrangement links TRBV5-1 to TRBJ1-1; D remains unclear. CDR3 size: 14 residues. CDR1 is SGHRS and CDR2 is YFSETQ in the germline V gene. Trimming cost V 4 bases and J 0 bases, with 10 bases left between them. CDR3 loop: CASSPGRVNTEAFF. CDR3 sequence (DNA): TGCGCCAGCAGCCCAGGACGGGTGAACACTGAAGCTTTCTTT. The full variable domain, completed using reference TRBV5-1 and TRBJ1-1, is KAGVTQTPRYLIKTRGQQVTLSCSPISGHRSVSWYQQTPGQGLQFLFEYFSETQRNKGNFPGRFSGRQFSNSRSEMNVSTLELGDSALYLCASSPGRVNTEAFFGQGTRLTVV.

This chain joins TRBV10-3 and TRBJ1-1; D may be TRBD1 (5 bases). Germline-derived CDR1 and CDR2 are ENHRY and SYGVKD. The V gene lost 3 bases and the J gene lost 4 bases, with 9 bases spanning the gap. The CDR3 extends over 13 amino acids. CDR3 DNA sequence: TGTGCCATCAGTGACCTCGGGGGCACTGAAGCTTTCTTT. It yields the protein CAISDLGGTEAFF.

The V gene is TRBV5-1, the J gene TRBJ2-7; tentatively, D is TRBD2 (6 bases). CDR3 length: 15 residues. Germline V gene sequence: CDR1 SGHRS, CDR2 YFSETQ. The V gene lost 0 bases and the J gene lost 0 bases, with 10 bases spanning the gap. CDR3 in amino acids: CASSLGGAGSYEQYF. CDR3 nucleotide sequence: TGCGCCAGCAGCTTGGGGGGAGCGGGCTCCTACGAGCAGTACTTC. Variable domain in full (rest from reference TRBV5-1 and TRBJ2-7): KAGVTQTPRYLIKTRGQQVTLSCSPISGHRSVSWYQQTPGQGLQFLFEYFSETQRNKGNFPGRFSGRQFSNSRSEMNVSTLELGDSALYLCASSLGGAGSYEQYFGPGTRLTVT.

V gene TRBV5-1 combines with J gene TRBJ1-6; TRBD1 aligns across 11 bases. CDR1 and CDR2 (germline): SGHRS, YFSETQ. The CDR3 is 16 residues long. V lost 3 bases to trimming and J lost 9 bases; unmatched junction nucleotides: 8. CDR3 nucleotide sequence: TGCGCCAGCAGCTCCGGACAGGGGGCAATAAGTTCACCCCTCCACTTT. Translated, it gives CASSSGQGAISSPLHF. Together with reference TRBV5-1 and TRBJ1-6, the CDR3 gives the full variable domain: KAGVTQTPRYLIKTRGQQVTLSCSPISGHRSVSWYQQTPGQGLQFLFEYFSETQRNKGNFPGRFSGRQFSNSRSEMNVSTLELGDSALYLCASSSGQGAISSPLHFGNGTRLTVT.

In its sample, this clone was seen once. The CDR3 reads CASSLGSGSGAYNEQFF. The DNA of the CDR3 is TGTGCCAGCAGCTTAGGTTCGGGGAGCGGGGCCTACAATGAGCAGTTCTTC. The chain recombines TRBV7-6 with TRBJ2-1; 7 bases align to TRBD2. The germline gives CDR1 SGHVS, CDR2 FNYEAQ. This CDR3 has 17 residues. J gave up 2 bases and V 1 base, and 8 bases lay outside the gene matches.

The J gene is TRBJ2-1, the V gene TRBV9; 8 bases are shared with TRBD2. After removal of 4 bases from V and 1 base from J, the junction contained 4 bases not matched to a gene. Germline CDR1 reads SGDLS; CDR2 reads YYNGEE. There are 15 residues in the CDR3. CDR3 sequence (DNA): TGTGCCAGCAGCTATGGACTAGCATCCTACAATGAGCAGTTCTTC. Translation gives CASSYGLASYNEQFF.

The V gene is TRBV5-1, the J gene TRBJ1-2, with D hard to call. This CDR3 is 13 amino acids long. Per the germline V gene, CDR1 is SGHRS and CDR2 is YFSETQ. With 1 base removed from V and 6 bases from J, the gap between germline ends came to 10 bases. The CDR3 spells CASSLLGWDGYTF. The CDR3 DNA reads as TGCGCCAGCAGCTTGTTGGGGTGGGATGGCTACACCTTC.

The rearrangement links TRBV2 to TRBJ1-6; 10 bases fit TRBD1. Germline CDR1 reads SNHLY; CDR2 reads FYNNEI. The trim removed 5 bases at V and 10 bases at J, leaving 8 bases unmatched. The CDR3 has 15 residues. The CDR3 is CASSLEGQGKSPLHF. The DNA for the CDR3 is TGTGCCAGCAGTCTCGAGGGACAGGGGAAATCACCCCTCCACTTT.

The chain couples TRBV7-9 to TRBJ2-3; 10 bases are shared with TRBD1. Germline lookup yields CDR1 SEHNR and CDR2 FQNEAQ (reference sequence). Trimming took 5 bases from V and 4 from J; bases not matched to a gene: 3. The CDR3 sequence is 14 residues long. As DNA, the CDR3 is TGTGCCAGCAGCCTGGACAGGGGGGCAGATACGCAGTATTTT. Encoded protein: CASSLDRGADTQYF. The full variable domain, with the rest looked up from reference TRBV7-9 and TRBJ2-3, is DTGVSQNPRHKITKRGQNVTFRCDPISEHNRLYWYRQTLGQGPEFLTYFQNEAQLEKSRLLSDRFSAERPKGSFSTLEIQRTEQGDSAMYLCASSLDRGADTQYFGPGTRLTVL.

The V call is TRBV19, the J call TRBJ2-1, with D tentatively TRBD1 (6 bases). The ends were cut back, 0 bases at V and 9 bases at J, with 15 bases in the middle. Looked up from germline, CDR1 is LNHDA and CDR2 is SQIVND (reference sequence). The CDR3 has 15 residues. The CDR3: CASSIDGTTGPEQFF. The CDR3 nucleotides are TGTGCCAGTAGTATAGATGGGACAACGGGTCCTGAGCAGTTCTTC.

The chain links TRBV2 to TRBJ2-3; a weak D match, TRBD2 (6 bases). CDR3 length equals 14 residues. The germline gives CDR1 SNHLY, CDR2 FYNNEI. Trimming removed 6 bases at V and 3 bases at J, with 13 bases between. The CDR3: CASRGRDSTDTQYF. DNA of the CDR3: TGTGCCAGCAGGGGACGGGACTCTACAGATACGCAGTATTTT.

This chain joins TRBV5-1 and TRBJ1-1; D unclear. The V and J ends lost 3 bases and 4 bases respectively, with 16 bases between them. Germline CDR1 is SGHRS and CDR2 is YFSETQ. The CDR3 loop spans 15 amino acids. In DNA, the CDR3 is TGCGCCAGCAGCTCGACCGCAAAGAGCTCCACTGAAGCTTTCTTT. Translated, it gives CASSSTAKSSTEAFF.

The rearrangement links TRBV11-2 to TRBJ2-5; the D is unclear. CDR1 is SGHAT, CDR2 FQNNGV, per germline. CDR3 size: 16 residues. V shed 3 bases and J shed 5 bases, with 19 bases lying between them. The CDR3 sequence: CASSFLSSVASETQYF. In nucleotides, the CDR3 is TGTGCCAGCAGCTTCCTTAGTTCGGTAGCCTCGGAGACCCAGTACTTC.